The sequence of this T cell receptor (beta chain) was determined in a study of shared clonotypes between healthy human individuals. Whole-study results and caveats: Sharing across a handful of donors was seen in 4% to 6.5% of naive CD4 clonotypes.

Some clones are missing from TCRdb's copy, which holds only in-frame ones; the method was immunoSEQ multiplex PCR. Of roughly 640,000 clones listed, more than 95% are singletons. CDR1 SGHRS and CDR2 YFSETQ come from the germline V gene. J lost 0 bases, V lost 1 base, and 2 bases had no gene match. There are 16 residues in the CDR3. On this clone itself: No antigen is known for it.

The study separated CD4+ cells into CD45RA+ naive and CD45RA-negative memory subsets. What was sequenced was naive CD4+ T cells sorted from blood. Documented subset: CD45RA+ positively selected. The sequence derives from a woman aged 30 to 39 in good health. The chain employs TRBV5-1 and TRBJ2-1; TRBD1 matches at 9 bases. CDR3 sequence: CASSLLTGGSYNEQFF. The CDR3 DNA reads as TGCGCCAGCAGCTTGCTGACAGGGGGCTCCTACAATGAGCAGTTCTTC.